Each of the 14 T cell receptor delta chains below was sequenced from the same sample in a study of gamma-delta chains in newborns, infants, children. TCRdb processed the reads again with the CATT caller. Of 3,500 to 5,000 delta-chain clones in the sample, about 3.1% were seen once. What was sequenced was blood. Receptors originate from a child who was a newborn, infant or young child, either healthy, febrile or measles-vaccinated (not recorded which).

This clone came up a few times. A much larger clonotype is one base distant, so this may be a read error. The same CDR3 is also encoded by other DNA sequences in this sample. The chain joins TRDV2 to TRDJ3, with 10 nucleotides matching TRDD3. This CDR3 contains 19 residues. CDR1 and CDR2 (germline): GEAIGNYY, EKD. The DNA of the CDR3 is TGTGCCTGTGACACCTGGGGGATACTGGGCTCCTGGGACACCCGGCAGATGTTTTTC. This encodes CACDTWGILGSWDTRQMFF.

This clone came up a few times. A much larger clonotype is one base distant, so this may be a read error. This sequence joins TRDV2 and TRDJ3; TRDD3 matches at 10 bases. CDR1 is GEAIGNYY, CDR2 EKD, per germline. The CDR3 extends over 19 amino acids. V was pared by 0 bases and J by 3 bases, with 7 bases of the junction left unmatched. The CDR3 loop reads CACDTVGGIRFWDTRQMFF. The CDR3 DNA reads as TGTGCCTGTGACACCGTCGGGGGGATACGCTTCTGGGACACCCGACAGATGTTTTTC.

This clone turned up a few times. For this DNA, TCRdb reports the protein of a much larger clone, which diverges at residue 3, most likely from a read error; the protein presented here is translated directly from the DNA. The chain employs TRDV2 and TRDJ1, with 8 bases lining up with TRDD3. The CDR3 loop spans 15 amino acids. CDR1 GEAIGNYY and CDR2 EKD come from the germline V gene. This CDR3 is CARDTVGGYTDKLIF. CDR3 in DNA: TGTGCCCGTGACACCGTTGGGGGATACACCGATAAACTCATCTTT.

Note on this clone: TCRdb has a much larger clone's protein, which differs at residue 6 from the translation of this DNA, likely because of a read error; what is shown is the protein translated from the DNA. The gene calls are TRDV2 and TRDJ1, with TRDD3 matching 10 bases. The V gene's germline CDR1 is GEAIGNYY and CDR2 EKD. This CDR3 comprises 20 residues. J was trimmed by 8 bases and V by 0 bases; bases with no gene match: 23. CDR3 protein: CACDTTPDWGIQKGELKLIF. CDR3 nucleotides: TGTGCCTGTGACACCACCCCAGACTGGGGGATCCAGAAGGGAGAATTAAAACTCATCTTT.

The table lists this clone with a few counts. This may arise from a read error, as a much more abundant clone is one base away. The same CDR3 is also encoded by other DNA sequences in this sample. CDR3 coding DNA: TGTGCCTGTGACAGTACTGGGGGCCTAAGCTCCTGGGACACCCGGCAGATGTTTTTC. Translating gives CACDSTGGLSSWDTRQMFF. This chain joins TRDV2 and TRDJ3; 8 bases agree with TRDD3. The CDR3 consists of 19 residues. In germline, CDR1 is GEAIGNYY, CDR2 EKD.

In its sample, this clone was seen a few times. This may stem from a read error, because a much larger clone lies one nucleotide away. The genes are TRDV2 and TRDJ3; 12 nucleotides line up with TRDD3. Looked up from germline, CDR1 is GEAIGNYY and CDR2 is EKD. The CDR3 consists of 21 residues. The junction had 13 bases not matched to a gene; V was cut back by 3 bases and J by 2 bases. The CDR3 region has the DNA TGTGCCTGTGACGCCGTCTTACTGGGGGATACTAGCGCCTGGGACACCCGACAGATGTTTTTC. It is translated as CACDAVLLGDTSAWDTRQMFF.

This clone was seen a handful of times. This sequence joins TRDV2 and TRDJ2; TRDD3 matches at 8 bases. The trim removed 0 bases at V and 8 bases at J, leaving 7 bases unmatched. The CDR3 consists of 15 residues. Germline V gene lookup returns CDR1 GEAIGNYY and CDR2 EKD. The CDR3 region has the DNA TGTGCCTGTGACACCGTGGGGGATCTGTCGGCACAACTCTTCTTT. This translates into CACDTVGDLSAQLFF.

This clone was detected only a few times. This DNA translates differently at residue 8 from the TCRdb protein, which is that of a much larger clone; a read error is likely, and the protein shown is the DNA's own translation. The CDR3 nucleotides read TGTGCCTGTGAATGGGGGATTCCGACAGCACAACTCTTCTTT. Amino acids: CACEWGIPTAQLFF. This chain links TRDV2 with TRDJ2, with 8 bases matching TRDD3. With 4 bases clipped from V and 4 bases from J, the junction kept 4 bases outside the gene matches. From germline, CDR1 is GEAIGNYY and CDR2 EKD. The CDR3 is made up of 14 amino acids.

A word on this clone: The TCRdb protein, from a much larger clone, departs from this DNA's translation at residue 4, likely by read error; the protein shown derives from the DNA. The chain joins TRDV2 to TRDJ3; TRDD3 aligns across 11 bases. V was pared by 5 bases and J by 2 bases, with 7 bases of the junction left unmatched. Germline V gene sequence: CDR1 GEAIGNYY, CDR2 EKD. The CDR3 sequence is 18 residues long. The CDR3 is CACGRLGDTPWDTRQMFF. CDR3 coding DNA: TGTGCCTGTGGCAGGCTGGGGGATACTCCCTGGGACACCCGACAGATGTTTTTC.

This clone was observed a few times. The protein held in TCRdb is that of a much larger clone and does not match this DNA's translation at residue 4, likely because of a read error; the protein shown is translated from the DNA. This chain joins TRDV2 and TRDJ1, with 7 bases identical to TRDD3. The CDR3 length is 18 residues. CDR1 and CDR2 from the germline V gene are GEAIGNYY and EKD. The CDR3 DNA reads TGTGCCTGTTACACCGTCATTCGGGGGATCCCTAACACCGATAAACTCATCTTT. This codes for CACYTVIRGIPNTDKLIF.

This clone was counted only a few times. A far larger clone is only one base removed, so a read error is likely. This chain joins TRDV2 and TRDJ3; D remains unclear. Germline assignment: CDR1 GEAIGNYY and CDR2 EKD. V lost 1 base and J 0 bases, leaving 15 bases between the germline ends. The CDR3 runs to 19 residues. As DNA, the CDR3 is TGTGCCTGTGACACTGGTGGGTTTTCAATCTCCTGGGACACCCGACAGATGTTTTTC. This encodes CACDTGGFSISWDTRQMFF.

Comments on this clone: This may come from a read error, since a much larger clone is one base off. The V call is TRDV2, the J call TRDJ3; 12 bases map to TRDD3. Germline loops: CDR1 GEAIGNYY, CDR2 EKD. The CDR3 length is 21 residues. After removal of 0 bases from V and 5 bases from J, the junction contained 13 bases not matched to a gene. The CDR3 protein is CACDTVNWGILGSRDTRQMFF. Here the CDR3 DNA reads TGTGCCTGTGACACCGTAAACTGGGGGATACTTGGATCCCGGGACACCCGACAGATGTTTTTC.

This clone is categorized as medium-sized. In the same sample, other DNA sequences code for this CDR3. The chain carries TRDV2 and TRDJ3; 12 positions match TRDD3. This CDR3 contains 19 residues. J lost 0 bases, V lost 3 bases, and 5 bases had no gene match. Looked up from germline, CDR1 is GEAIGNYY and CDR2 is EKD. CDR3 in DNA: TGTGCCTGTGACGCTCTGGGGGATACGAGCTCCTGGGACACCCGACAGATGTTTTTC. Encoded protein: CACDALGDTSSWDTRQMFF.

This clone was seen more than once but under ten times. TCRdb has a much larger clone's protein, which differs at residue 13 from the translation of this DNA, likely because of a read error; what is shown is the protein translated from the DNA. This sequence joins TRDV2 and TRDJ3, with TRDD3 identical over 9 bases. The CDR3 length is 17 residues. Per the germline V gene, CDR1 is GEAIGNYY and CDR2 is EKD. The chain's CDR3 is CACDTWGISWDTQQMFF. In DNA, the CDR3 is TGTGCCTGTGACACCTGGGGGATATCCTGGGACACCCAACAGATGTTTTTC.